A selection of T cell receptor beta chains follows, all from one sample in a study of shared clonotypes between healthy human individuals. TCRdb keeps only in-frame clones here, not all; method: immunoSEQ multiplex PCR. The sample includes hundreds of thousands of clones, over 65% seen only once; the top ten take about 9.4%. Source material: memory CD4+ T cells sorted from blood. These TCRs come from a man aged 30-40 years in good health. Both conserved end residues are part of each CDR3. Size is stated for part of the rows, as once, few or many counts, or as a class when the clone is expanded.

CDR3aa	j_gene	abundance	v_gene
CASSQALAEVSYNEQFF	TRBJ2-1	.	TRBV4-3
CASRYHNEKLFF	TRBJ1-4	.	TRBV6-6
CASSDRLPNTGELFF	TRBJ2-2	.	TRBV25-1
CSRMNDYEQYF	TRBJ2-7	.	TRBV20-1
CAISPSGGGTEAFF	TRBJ1-1	.	TRBV28
CASIRERTDYETQYF	TRBJ2-5	.	TRBV2
CASSLSALYNEQFF	TRBJ2-1	.	TRBV27
CASSFTTSGNTGELFF	TRBJ2-2	.	TRBV7-9
CASSVGWGGEHEQYF	TRBJ2-7	once	TRBV9
CASSIGGTASNQPQHF	TRBJ1-5	few	TRBV11-3
CASSWGQGGDYGYTF	TRBJ1-2	.	TRBV7-8
CASSGVANYGYTF	TRBJ1-2	many	TRBV2
CASSLYNLAGEQETQYF	TRBJ2-5	.	TRBV5-1
CASSATYWENEQFF	TRBJ2-1	.	TRBV9
CASRRRTGGVWAFF	TRBJ1-1	once	TRBV28
CSARDYEQYF	TRBJ2-7	many	TRBV20-1